The 29 T cell receptor beta chains below were found in one sample sequenced in a study of blood T cells in healthy people across ages. A second roughly 7 to 11 cycle PCR used barcoded and J-beta primers. TCRdb processed the 5' RACE reads anew with MiXCR; each CDR3 protein has one entry. The table shows about 570,000 distinct CDR3 sequences, with 27% occurring only once. The sample comprised blood. The receptors were gathered from a woman in her seventies in good health.

This clonotype was found a few times. V and J are TRBV3-1 and TRBJ1-4; no firm D call. The germline gives CDR1 LGHDT, CDR2 YNNKEL (reference sequence). V shed 4 bases and J shed 7 bases, with 16 bases lying between them. This CDR3 comprises 15 residues. Here the CDR3 reads CASSPFGGIGEKLFF. The CDR3 DNA reads TGTGCCAGCAGCCCCTTTGGAGGGATCGGTGAAAAACTGTTTTTT.

There are a few counts of this clonotype. V usage is TRBV15 and J usage is TRBJ2-5; D remains unclear. The DNA end is more similar to TRBJ2-1, so the J call may be wrong. This CDR3 comprises 14 residues. Per germline, CDR1 LNHNV and CDR2 YYDKDF (reference sequence). CDR3 loop: CATSRRGNYNEQFF. The CDR3 DNA sequence: TGTGCCACCAGCAGACGTGGGAATTACAATGAGCAGTTCTTC.

The sample holds many counts of this clonotype. V usage is TRBV10-3 and J usage is TRBJ2-5; D uncertain. The germline CDR1 and CDR2 sequences are ENHRY and SYGVKD. The CDR3 length is 14 residues. Between the trimmed V and J ends, which lost 0 bases and 1 base, there was a span of 6 bases. The CDR3 region has the DNA TGTGCCATCAGTGAGTCGGGCGGCCAAGAGACCCAGTACTTC. Protein: CAISESGGQETQYF.

This clonotype appeared a few times. This chain joins TRBV28 and TRBJ2-5; 11 bases line up with TRBD2. The CDR3 covers 15 residues. The V gene's germline CDR1 is MDHEN and CDR2 SYDVKM. With V trimmed by 5 bases and J by 5 bases, 7 bases remained unmatched. The DNA for the CDR3 is TGTGCCAGCAGTCCCCAGACTAGCGGGGTGGAGACCCAGTACTTC. Protein: CASSPQTSGVETQYF.

The table lists this clonotype with a few counts. The chain recombines TRBV20-1 with TRBJ2-7; tentative D call: TRBD1 (6 bases). Germline assignment: CDR1 DFQATT and CDR2 SNEGSKA (reference sequence). Between the trimmed V and J ends, which lost 5 bases and 2 bases, there was a span of 19 bases. The CDR3 is 15 residues long. The chain's CDR3 is CSASPQGTAPYEQYF. The CDR3 DNA is TGCAGTGCTTCCCCACAGGGAACCGCCCCCTACGAGCAGTACTTC.

This chain links TRBV20-1 with TRBJ1-2, with D unclear. Germline V lookup: CDR1 DFQATT, CDR2 SNEGSKA (reference sequence). V was shortened by 0 bases and J by 0 bases, with 14 bases between the two germline ends. This CDR3 region has 16 residues. In DNA, the CDR3 is TGCAGTGCTAGAGAACGAGGGAGAGCGACTAACTATGGCTACACCTTC. Residues: CSARERGRATNYGYTF.

This sequence joins TRBV5-8 and TRBJ2-1; 10 nucleotides align to TRBD2. The germline gives CDR1 SGHTS, CDR2 YDEGEE. Trimming removed 0 bases from V and 5 bases from J; junction bases left unmatched: 8. There are 17 residues in the CDR3. CDR3 coding DNA: TGTGCCAGCAGCTTGGTGCTAGCGGGGGCCTTAAACAATGAGCAGTTCTTC. Amino acids: CASSLVLAGALNNEQFF.

This rearrangement joins TRBV29-1 to TRBJ2-4, with TRBD1 identical over 8 bases. The germline CDR1 and CDR2 sequences are SQVTM and ANQGSEA. The CDR3 consists of 11 residues. With 5 bases clipped from V and 8 bases from J, the junction kept 2 bases outside the gene matches. The CDR3 loop is CSVKQGDIQYF. The CDR3 DNA reads TGCAGCGTTAAACAGGGGGACATTCAGTACTTC.

This clonotype was observed a handful of times. The V gene is TRBV11-2, the J gene TRBJ2-2, with 14 bases aligning to TRBD2. The CDR3 has 15 residues. V trimming: 6 bases; J trimming: 8 bases; junction bases outside the gene matches: 5. Looked up from germline, CDR1 is SGHAT and CDR2 is FQNNGV. CDR3 in DNA: TGTGCCAGCAGGACTAGCGGGGGGGCTGCAGGGGAGCTGTTTTTT. As protein: CASRTSGGAAGELFF.

This clonotype occurred a few times. The genes are TRBV4-3 and TRBJ1-2; possibly TRBD1 for D (5 bases). This CDR3 has 16 residues. CDR1 LGHNA and CDR2 YSLEER come from the germline V gene. The V end lost 0 bases, the J end lost 4 bases, and 15 bases lay between the germline ends. In DNA form, the CDR3 reads TGCGCCAGCAGCCAAGATCTCACTGGCGGGGCCTATGGCTACACCTTC. Translated, it gives CASSQDLTGGAYGYTF.

The V call is TRBV3-1, the J call TRBJ2-5, with D unclear. The DNA end is more similar to TRBJ2-1, so the J call may be wrong. Germline V gene sequence: CDR1 LGHDT, CDR2 YNNKEL (reference sequence). This CDR3 is built from 13 residues. The CDR3 sequence is CASSLRALDEQFF. The CDR3 DNA reads TGTGCCAGCAGCCTTAGGGCTCTGGATGAGCAGTTCTTC.

V and J are TRBV29-1 and TRBJ1-1; 9 bases map to TRBD1. CDR1 SQVTM and CDR2 ANQGSEA come from the germline V gene. CDR3 length: 12 amino acids. J gave up 9 bases and V 5 bases, and 7 bases lay outside the gene matches. The CDR3 bases are TGCAGCGTTCGAGGGGACAGGGTGAAAGCTTTCTTT. Translating it yields CSVRGDRVKAFF.

This clonotype has ten or more counts. The chain combines TRBV7-2 with TRBJ2-5; unclear D gene. Germline V gene lookup returns CDR1 SGHTA and CDR2 FQGNSA. Trimming pared 4 bases from V and 0 bases from J, leaving 6 bases between. The CDR3 spans 13 residues. CDR3 bases: TGTGCCAGCAGCTACATGTACCAAGAGACCCAGTACTTC. Encoded protein: CASSYMYQETQYF.

This clonotype was seen only a few times. This rearrangement joins TRBV7-2 to TRBJ2-5; TRBD2 matches 9 bases. CDR3 size: 14 residues. Germline V gene sequence: CDR1 SGHTA, CDR2 FQGNSA. The junction had 7 bases not matched to a gene; V was cut back by 6 bases and J by 5 bases. CDR3 in DNA: TGTGCCAGCAGGATAGCGGGGGCGGGTGAGACCCAGTACTTC. This codes for CASRIAGAGETQYF.

This clonotype has at least ten counts. V gene TRBV6-1 combines with J gene TRBJ2-5; D might be TRBD1 (6 bases). Trimming removed 4 bases at V and 0 bases at J, with 12 bases between. CDR1 is MNHNS and CDR2 is SASEGT in the germline V gene. The CDR3 length is 15 residues. This CDR3 is CASSATQGYQETQYF. CDR3 bases: TGTGCCAGCAGTGCGACACAGGGCTACCAAGAGACCCAGTACTTC.

This clonotype appeared a few times. The chain recombines TRBV5-1 with TRBJ1-2; possibly TRBD1 for D (6 bases). Trimming cost V 5 bases and J 2 bases, with 13 bases left between them. Germline CDR1 is SGHRS and CDR2 is YFSETQ. The CDR3 has 14 residues. The CDR3 region has the DNA TGCGCCAGCAGTCCTACCCAGGGGAACTATGGCTACACCTTC. It translates to CASSPTQGNYGYTF.

Here the CDR3 reads CASNTGTGLNEKLFF. For the CDR3, the DNA is TGTGCCAGCAATACCGGGACAGGCCTTAATGAAAAACTGTTTTTT. V usage is TRBV25-1 and J usage is TRBJ1-4; 8 bases agree with TRBD1. The ends lost 7 bases at V and 4 bases at J; junction bases unmatched: 8. The CDR3 loop spans 15 amino acids. Germline V lookup: CDR1 MGHDK, CDR2 SYGVNS.

The gene calls are TRBV7-9 and TRBJ2-5; D is undetermined. Trimming pared 10 bases from V and 2 bases from J, leaving 11 bases between. Germline values: CDR1 SEHNR, CDR2 FQNEAQ (reference sequence). The CDR3 contains 12 residues. CDR3 in DNA: TGTGCCACGCCTGGGCCTCAAGAGACCCAGTACTTC. This gives the protein CATPGPQETQYF. Full variable domain (outside the CDR3, taken from reference TRBV7-9 and TRBJ2-5): DTGVSQNPRHKITKRGQNVTFRCDPISEHNRLYWYRQTLGQGPEFLTYFQNEAQLEKSRLLSDRFSAERPKGSFSTLEIQRTEQGDSAMYLCATPGPQETQYFGPGTRLLVL.

The DNA for the CDR3 is TGTGCCAGCAGCTTAGTAGCGGGTGACACAGATACGCAGTATTTT. Residues: CASSLVAGDTDTQYF. V is TRBV7-2 and J is TRBJ2-3, with TRBD2 matching over 7 bases. The CDR3 has 15 amino acids. The junction had 3 bases not matched to a gene; V was cut back by 1 base and J by 2 bases. Looked up from germline, CDR1 is SGHTA and CDR2 is FQGNSA.

CDR3 region: CASSWAAGKDYYGYTF. The CDR3 DNA sequence: TGTGCCAGCAGCTGGGCAGCAGGGAAGGACTACTATGGCTACACCTTC. The V and J genes are TRBV7-2 and TRBJ1-2, with D possibly being TRBD1 (5 bases). Trimming cost V 4 bases and J 3 bases, with 18 bases left between them. The germline V gene encodes CDR1 SGHTA and CDR2 FQGNSA. CDR3 size: 16 residues.

This clonotype was counted only a few times. The chain links TRBV14 to TRBJ1-1; D is unresolved. There are 13 residues in the CDR3. CDR1 and CDR2 (germline): SGHDN, FVKESK. V was shortened by 4 bases and J by 6 bases, with 12 bases between the two germline ends. CDR3 residues: CASSPEGWAEAFF. CDR3 sequence (DNA): TGTGCCAGCAGCCCAGAGGGTTGGGCTGAAGCTTTCTTT.

This chain connects TRBV6-5 to TRBJ1-5; D is uncertain. V shed 0 bases and J shed 0 bases, with 6 bases lying between them. The CDR3 is 15 residues long. Germline CDR1 MNHEY, CDR2 SVGAGI. CDR3 coding DNA: TGTGCCAGCAGTTACTCCTCCGCTAGCAATCAGCCCCAGCATTTT. It encodes CASSYSSASNQPQHF.

V is TRBV28 and J is TRBJ1-5; D is unresolved. V was clipped by 7 bases and J by 6 bases, with 16 bases between them. Germline V CDR1 and CDR2: MDHEN, SYDVKM. CDR3 length: 14 residues. CDR3 sequence: CASNNRGSPQPQHF. DNA for the CDR3: TGTGCCAGCAATAACCGCGGGTCCCCTCAGCCCCAGCATTTT.

This clonotype occurred once. The chain has TRBV20-1 and TRBJ2-7; 7 nucleotides agree with TRBD1. V gave up 6 bases and J gave up 2 bases; unmatched junction bases: 7. This CDR3 is 13 amino acids long. Germline V CDR1 and CDR2: DFQATT, SNEGSKA (reference sequence). CDR3 in DNA: TGCAGTGCAAACAGGGGCGGTACCTACGAGCAGTACTTC. Its protein product is CSANRGGTYEQYF.

This clonotype came up a few times. This chain connects TRBV29-1 to TRBJ1-6; 8 nucleotides line up with TRBD1. The germline CDR1 and CDR2 sequences are SQVTM and ANQGSEA. The CDR3 spans 15 residues. V lost 5 bases, J lost 2 bases, and 5 bases stayed unmatched. The DNA for the CDR3 is TGCAGCGTTCGGACAGGGACGACCTATAATTCACCCCTCCACTTT. Translated: CSVRTGTTYNSPLHF.

This rearrangement joins TRBV12-5 to TRBJ2-1, with D possibly being TRBD2 (6 bases). V lost 1 base and J lost 7, with 11 bases in between. CDR3 length equals 14 residues. Germline V CDR1 and CDR2: LGHNT, FRNRAP. CDR3 sequence reads: CASGLGRVINEQFF. Written as DNA, the CDR3 is TGTGCTAGTGGTTTGGGGAGGGTAATTAATGAGCAGTTCTTC.

This clonotype was seen a few times. CDR3 bases: TGCAGCGCCCGCACAGGGGTGAACGAGCAGTACTTC. Translation gives CSARTGVNEQYF. This chain uses TRBV29-1 with TRBJ2-7; 7 bases are a match to TRBD1. The CDR3 runs 12 residues. The germline CDR1 and CDR2 sequences are SQVTM and ANQGSEA. The V and J ends lost 7 bases and 5 bases, in that order; junction bases with no gene match: 8.

This clonotype has more than one count but fewer than ten. The rearrangement uses TRBV4-3 and TRBJ1-3; maybe TRBD1 (5 bases). Germline CDR1 and CDR2: LGHNA and YSLEER. V lost 1 base and J lost 1, with 20 bases in between. The CDR3 is 19 amino acids. The CDR3 DNA sequence: TGCGCCAGCAGCCAAGTTCTGTTTGGGGCCTCCGCTTCTGGAAACACCATATATTTT. It yields the protein CASSQVLFGASASGNTIYF.

A remark on this clonotype: The junction shows a germline mismatch at one end, possibly a read error. The genes are TRBV11-2 and TRBJ1-6; D is perhaps TRBD1 (6 bases). The CDR3 covers 15 residues. CDR1 is SGHAT, CDR2 FQNNGV, per germline. As DNA, the CDR3 is TGTGCCAGCAGCATAACAGGGTCGGGCAATTCACCCCTCTACTTT. Translation: CASSITGSGNSPLYF.